This T cell receptor beta chain was recovered during a study of blood T cells in healthy people across ages. Whole-study context: In model experiments, template switching was able to capture about one barcoded beta molecule for every two T cells that were present.

Primed by a sample-barcoded 5' primer and a J-beta primer mix, a second PCR proceeded for roughly 7 to 12 cycles. Researchers report that a template-switch adaptor with 12 random nucleotides tagged each cDNA molecule. TCRdb re-analysed the 5' RACE reads in MiXCR, keeping a single row per CDR3 protein. The sample shows around 790,000 distinct CDR3 sequences, around 43% of them seen only once. The CDR3 has 15 residues. Germline V gene lookup returns CDR1 SGHRS and CDR2 YFSETQ. Trimming took off 2 bases at V and 0 bases at J, with 10 bases between the two ends. This clonotype was observed a handful of times.

Sequencing was performed on blood. The chain has TRBV5-1 and TRBJ2-3, with D perhaps TRBD1 (5 bases). This receptor was obtained from a man between 60 and 70 years old in good health. The CDR3 DNA reads TGCGCCAGCAGCTTCAAGGGGTCTAGCACAGATACGCAGTATTTT. This gives the protein CASSFKGSSTDTQYF.